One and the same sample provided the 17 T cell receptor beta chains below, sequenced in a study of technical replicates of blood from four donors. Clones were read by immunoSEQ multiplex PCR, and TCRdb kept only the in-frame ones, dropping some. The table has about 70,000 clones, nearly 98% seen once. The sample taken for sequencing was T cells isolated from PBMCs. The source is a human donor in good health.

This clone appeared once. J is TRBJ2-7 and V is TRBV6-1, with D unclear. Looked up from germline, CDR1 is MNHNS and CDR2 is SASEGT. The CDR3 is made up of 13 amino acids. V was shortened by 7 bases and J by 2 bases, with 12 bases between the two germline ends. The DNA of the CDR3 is TGTGCCAGCATTCGGCGGCAGACCTACGAGCAGTACTTC. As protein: CASIRRQTYEQYF.

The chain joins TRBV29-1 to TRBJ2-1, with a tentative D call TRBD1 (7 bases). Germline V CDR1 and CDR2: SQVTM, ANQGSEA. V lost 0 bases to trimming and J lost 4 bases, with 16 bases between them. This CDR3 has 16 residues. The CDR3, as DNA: TGCAGCGTTGAAGATCGGCAGGGGGGCCCTTACAATGAGCAGTTCTTC. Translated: CSVEDRQGGPYNEQFF.

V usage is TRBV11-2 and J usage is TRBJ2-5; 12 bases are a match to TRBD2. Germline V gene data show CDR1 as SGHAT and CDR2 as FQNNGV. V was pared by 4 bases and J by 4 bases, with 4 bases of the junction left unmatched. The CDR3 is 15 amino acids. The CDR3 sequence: CASSSPSGGAETQYF. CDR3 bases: TGTGCCAGCAGCTCCCCTAGCGGGGGGGCAGAGACCCAGTACTTC.

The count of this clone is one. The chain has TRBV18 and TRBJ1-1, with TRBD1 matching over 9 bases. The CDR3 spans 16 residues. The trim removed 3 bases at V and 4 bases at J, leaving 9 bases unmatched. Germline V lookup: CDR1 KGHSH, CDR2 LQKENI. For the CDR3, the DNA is TGTGCCAGCTCACCTCAGACAGGGGGTTATTCCACTGAAGCTTTCTTT. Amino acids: CASSPQTGGYSTEAFF.

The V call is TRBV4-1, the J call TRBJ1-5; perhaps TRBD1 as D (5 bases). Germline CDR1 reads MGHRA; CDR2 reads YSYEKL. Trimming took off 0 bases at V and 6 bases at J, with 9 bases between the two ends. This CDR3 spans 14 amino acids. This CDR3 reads CASSQDRGIQPQHF. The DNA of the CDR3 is TGCGCCAGCAGCCAAGATCGGGGGATTCAGCCCCAGCATTTT.

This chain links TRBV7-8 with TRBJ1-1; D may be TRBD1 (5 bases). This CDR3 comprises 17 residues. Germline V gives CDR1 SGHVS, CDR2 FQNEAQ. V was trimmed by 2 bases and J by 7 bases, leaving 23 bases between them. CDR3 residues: CASSLMAMAGGRREAFF. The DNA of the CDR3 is TGTGCCAGCAGCTTAATGGCCATGGCGGGGGGGAGGCGTGAAGCTTTCTTT.

In nucleotides, the CDR3 is TGCGCCAGCACGGCTAGCCCTAGCACAGATACGCAGTATTTT. It yields the protein CASTASPSTDTQYF. The chain recombines TRBV5-1 with TRBJ2-3, with D perhaps TRBD2 (5 bases). Looked up from germline, CDR1 is SGHRS and CDR2 is YFSETQ. The CDR3 spans 14 residues. Trimming shortened V by 6 bases and J by 0 bases, and 11 bases separated the two germline ends.

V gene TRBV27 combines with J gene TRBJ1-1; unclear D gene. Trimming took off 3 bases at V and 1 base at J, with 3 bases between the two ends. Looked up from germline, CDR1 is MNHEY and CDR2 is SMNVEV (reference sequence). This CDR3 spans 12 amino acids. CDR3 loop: CASSFGNTEAFF. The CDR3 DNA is TGTGCCAGCAGTTTCGGGAACACTGAAGCTTTCTTT.

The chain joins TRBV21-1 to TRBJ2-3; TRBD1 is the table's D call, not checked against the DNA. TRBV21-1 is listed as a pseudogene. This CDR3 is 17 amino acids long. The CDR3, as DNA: TGTGCCAGCAGCATAATTGGGACAGGGGGGATCACAGATACGCAGTATTTT. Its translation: CASSIIGTGGITDTQYF.

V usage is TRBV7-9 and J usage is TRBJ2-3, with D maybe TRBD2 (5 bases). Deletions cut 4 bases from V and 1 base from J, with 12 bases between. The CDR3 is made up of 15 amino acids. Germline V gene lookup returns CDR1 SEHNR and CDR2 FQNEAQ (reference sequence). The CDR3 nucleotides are TGTGCCAGCAGCTCACTAGTGGATCGCACAGATACGCAGTATTTT. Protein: CASSSLVDRTDTQYF. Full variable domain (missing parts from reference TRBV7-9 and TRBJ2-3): DTGVSQNPRHKITKRGQNVTFRCDPISEHNRLYWYRQTLGQGPEFLTYFQNEAQLEKSRLLSDRFSAERPKGSFSTLEIQRTEQGDSAMYLCASSSLVDRTDTQYFGPGTRLTVL.

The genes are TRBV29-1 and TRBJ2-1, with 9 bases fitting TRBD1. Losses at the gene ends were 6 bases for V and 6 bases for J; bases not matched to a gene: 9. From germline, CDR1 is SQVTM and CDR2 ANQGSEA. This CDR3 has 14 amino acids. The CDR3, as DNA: TGCAGCGTAGACCGGGACAGGGCGCTCAATGAGCAGTTCTTC. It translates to CSVDRDRALNEQFF.

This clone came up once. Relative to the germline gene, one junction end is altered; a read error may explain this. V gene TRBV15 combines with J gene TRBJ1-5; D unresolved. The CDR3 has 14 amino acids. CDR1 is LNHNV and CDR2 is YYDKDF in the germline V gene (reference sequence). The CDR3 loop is CATSGDVSNQPQHF. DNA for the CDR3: TGTGCCACCAGCGGAGATGTAAGCAATCAGCCCCAGCATTTT. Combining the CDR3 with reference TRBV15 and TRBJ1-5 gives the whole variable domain DAMVIQNPRYQVTQFGKPVTLSCSQTLNHNVMYWYQQKSSQAPKLLFHYYDKDFNNEADTPDNFQSRRPNTSFCFLDIRSPGLGDTAMYLCATSGDVSNQPQHFGDGTRLSIL.

CDR3 protein: CASRLQGTSYYGYTF. CDR3 nucleotides: TGTGCCAGCAGACTACAGGGAACATCTTACTATGGCTACACCTTC. V gene TRBV28 combines with J gene TRBJ1-2, with D tentatively TRBD1 (6 bases). Trimming took 6 bases from V and 3 from J, leaving 17 bases between them. This CDR3 has 15 amino acids. Germline values: CDR1 MDHEN, CDR2 SYDVKM.

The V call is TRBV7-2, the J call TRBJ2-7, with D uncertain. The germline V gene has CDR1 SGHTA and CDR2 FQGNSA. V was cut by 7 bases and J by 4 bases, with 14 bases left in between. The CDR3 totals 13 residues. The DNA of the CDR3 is TGTGCCAGCACCCGGTTCTTGGTTTACGAGCAGTACTTC. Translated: CASTRFLVYEQYF.

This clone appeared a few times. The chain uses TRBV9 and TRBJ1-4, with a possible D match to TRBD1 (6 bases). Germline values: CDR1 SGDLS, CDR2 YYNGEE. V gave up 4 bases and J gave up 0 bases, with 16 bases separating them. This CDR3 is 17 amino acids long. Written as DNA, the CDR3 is TGTGCCAGCAGCAGACTGGACAGAAGACCAACTAATGAAAAACTGTTTTTT. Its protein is CASSRLDRRPTNEKLFF.

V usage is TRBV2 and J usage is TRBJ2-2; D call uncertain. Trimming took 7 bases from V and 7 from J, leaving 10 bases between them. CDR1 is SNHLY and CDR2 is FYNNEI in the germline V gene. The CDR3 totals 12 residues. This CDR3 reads CASTDISGELFF. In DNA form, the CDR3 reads TGTGCCAGCACCGACATCAGCGGGGAGCTGTTTTTT.

The DNA for the CDR3 is TGCGCCAGCAGCTTGACAGCCGGGACAGGGGTAATGGGACTAGCGGGAGTCACAGATACGCAGTATTTT. This codes for CASSLTAGTGVMGLAGVTDTQYF. This rearrangement joins TRBV5-1 to TRBJ2-3, with 14 bases aligning to TRBD2. The trim removed 1 base at V and 2 bases at J, leaving 21 bases unmatched. CDR1 and CDR2 from the germline V gene are SGHRS and YFSETQ. The CDR3 has 23 amino acids.